This record covers a single T cell receptor (beta chain). This clone turned up a few times. No quality values exist for individual bases; no much larger clone is one base distant. CDR1 is given as SGHTA and CDR2 as FQGTGA, both from the germline V gene. V is cut by 2 bases and J by 6 bases, and the space between the germline ends is 11 bases. Inclusive of the bounding cysteine and phenylalanine, the CDR3 is 14 residues long. Only the CDR3 portion is preserved as DNA: 42 bases, with reading frame beginning at the first base. This sample stems from a study of graft-versus-host responses after intestinal transplantation (dated by TCRdb to about 2021). At the level of the whole study: Multivisceral, liver-intestinal, or isolated intestinal transplants were received by the recipients. Alloreactive clones were identified by sequencing pre-transplant mixed lymphocyte reaction products and comparing them with unstimulated pre-transplant donor and recipient T cells. Anti-thymocyte globulin induction was given to all recipients, followed by maintenance tacrolimus and steroids for around three years. After intestinal transplantation, graft-versus-host and host-versus-graft alloreactive T cell clones were followed in the graft, circulation and bone marrow using bulk TCR-beta CDR3 sequencing. The cohort enrolled around 23 intestinal transplant recipients including one retransplant, and a few patients lacking pretransplant specimens were excluded. A peak of at least 4% donor T cells among recipient peripheral blood mononuclear cells was the definition used for donor T cell macrochimerism. Instead of going to the commercial service, samples from a few later patients were sequenced in-house on an Illumina MiSeq and processed with MiXCR. The study at large found these results: Conclusions were limited by the relatively low number and heterogeneity of intestinal transplant patients. GvH clones were found in recipient bone marrow, and some of the GvH clones appeared earlier in ileal mucosa or blood, which is consistent with an intestinal mucosal origin. High GvH to HvG T cell clonal ratios were observed in the allografts of patients with donor T cell macrochimerism. Early after transplant, peak levels of circulating GvH clones were associated with declines in HvG clones.

The time point label on this specimen signifies: cells obtained before transplantation from donor or recipient. In mixed lymphocyte reactions, roughly 200,000 CFSE-labeled pre-transplant responders were plated with roughly 200,000 irradiated violet-dye-labeled stimulators and cultured for around 6 days. Proliferating CD3+CD4+CFSE-low and CD3+CD8+CFSE-low responder cells were FACS-sorted on a BD Influx sorter after the mixed lymphocyte reaction. Receptors were amplified or captured by the immunoSEQ multiplex PCR assay. For most patients, genomic DNA was isolated using the Qiagen DNeasy Blood and Tissue Kit and was shipped frozen to Adaptive Biotechnologies for TCR sequencing. For most patients, genomic DNA was subjected to high-throughput TCR-beta CDR3 sequencing by Adaptive Biotechnologies. Per the original workflow: Adaptive's ImmunoSEQ software supplied the TCR sequencing data for around 17 patients, while MiXCR and VDJtools were used to process a few other patients. To correct CD4 versus CD8 sorting errors, any sequence found in both subsets at a frequency ratio below 5:1 was removed. CDR3 nucleotide sequences shared by donor and recipient were removed because the origin of these sequences could not be assigned. At least 2-fold expansion over unstimulated cells and a minimum CFSE-low frequency of 0.002% (template counts) or 0.001% (read counts) were required for clones to be classified as alloreactive. Clones detected in sequenced pre-transplant spleen, lymph node, or MLR CFSE-low populations of the donor or recipient were defined as mappable. The cumulative frequency of alloreactive clones was calculated as a percentage of all sequences, weighted by copy number. TCRdb's version of the immuneACCESS table is confined to in-frame rearrangements and falls short of the full clone set. An unresolved V gene accounts for under half of the shortfall where checked; the remainder is of unknown origin. V, J and clone size are those of that table, while D and trimming were read from the DNA. This sample has 20,000 to 25,000 clones in its table, and just under 45% of those were observed once. Clones ranked in the top ten supply around 1.5% of the sample.

This sequence originates from a human patient who was an organ donor for intestinal transplantation. The sample was alloreactive CD8+ T cells from a mixed lymphocyte reaction culture, taken before transplantation. The label giving this sample's cell subset or site can be read as: CFSE-low proliferating T cells sorted from roughly six-day pre-transplant mixed lymphocyte reaction (GvH or HvG direction). The rearrangement joined TRBV7-3 to TRBJ2-1; TRBD1 is a weak D gene call, 7 bases matching. The DNA sequence is TGTGCCAGCAGCTTAGGAGGGGGCTCCAATGAGCAGTTCTTC. Translated, it gives CASSLGGGSNEQFF.